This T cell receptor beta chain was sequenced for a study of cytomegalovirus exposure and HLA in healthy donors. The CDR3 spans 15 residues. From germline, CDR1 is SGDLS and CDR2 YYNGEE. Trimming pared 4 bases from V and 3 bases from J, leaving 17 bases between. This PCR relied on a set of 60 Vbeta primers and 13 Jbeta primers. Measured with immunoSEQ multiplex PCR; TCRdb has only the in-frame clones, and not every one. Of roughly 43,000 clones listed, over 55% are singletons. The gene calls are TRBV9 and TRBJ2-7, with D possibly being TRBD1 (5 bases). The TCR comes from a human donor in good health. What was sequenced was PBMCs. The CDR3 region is CASSPHFGRGYEQYF. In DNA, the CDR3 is TGTGCCAGCAGCCCTCATTTTGGAAGGGGCTACGAGCAGTACTTC.